This T cell receptor beta chain was identified during a study of shared clonotypes between healthy human individuals. Study-wide context: Serving as donors were a couple of women and three men, whose ages spanned 18 to 49. Three CD4 naive, three CD4 memory, two CD8 naive and one CD8 memory plate were used per donor.

Germline loops: CDR1 MGHDK, CDR2 SYGVNS. The CDR3 consists of 15 residues. A CD45RA+ naive subset and a CD45RA-negative memory subset were split from CD4+ cells. The deep-level immunoSEQ assay was used. Assay: immunoSEQ multiplex PCR; the TCRdb copy retains only in-frame clones and omits some. The repertoire holds more than 1.2 million clones, with about 98.5% as singletons. Details on this clone: One junction end does not reproduce the germline sequence, and a read error may be involved.

Sequencing was carried out using naive CD4+ T cells sorted from blood. Subset given: CD45RA+ positively selected. The source is a man under 40 in good health. The gene calls are TRBV25-1 and TRBJ2-3; 7 bases map to TRBD1. The CDR3 nucleotides read TGTGCCAGCAGCGAATCGCGACAGGGAGCAGATACGCAGTATTTT. It yields the protein CASSESRQGADTQYF.